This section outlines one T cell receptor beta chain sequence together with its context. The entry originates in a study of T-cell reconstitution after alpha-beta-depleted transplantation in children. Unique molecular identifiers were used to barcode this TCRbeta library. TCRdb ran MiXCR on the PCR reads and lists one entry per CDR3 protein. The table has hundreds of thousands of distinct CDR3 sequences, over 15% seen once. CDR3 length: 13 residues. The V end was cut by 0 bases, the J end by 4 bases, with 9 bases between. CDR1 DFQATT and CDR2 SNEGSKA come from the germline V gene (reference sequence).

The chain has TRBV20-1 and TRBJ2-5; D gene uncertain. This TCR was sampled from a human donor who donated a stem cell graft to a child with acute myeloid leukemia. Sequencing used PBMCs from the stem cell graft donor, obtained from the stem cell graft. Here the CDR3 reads CSARDPQRETQYF. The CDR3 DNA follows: TGCAGTGCTAGAGACCCCCAGCGAGAGACCCAGTACTTC.